What follows is one T cell receptor beta chain and its context. Its specificity is not known. The germline V gene has CDR1 KGHSH and CDR2 LQKENI. The CDR3 runs 13 residues. Trimming left V 6 bases short and J 7 bases short, with 14 bases between. This PCR relied on a set of 60 Vbeta primers and 13 Jbeta primers. Method: immunoSEQ multiplex PCR; TCRdb's copy keeps in-frame clones and lacks some. The repertoire has about 120,000 clones, roughly 78% of them found once; the top ten carry about 3.3%. The data derive from a study of cytomegalovirus exposure and HLA in healthy donors. Study-wide results and caveats: Later analysis identified a missense DCLRE1C variant that was linked to TCR beta V- and J-gene trimming. Immune exposure information comprised only CMV serostatus. The listing of roughly 160 TCR beta chains classed them as cytomegalovirus-associated. Rarity held for most TCR sequences, but there were some public TCRs that occurred in many donors.

The chain combines TRBV18 with TRBJ2-3; possibly TRBD1 for D (6 bases). The sequencing input was PBMCs. The receptor's source is a woman aged 30 to 39 in good health and CMV-seropositive. CDR3 DNA sequence: TGTGCCAGCTCCAAAGACAGGTTGAATACGCAGTATTTT. Its translation is CASSKDRLNTQYF.